This is a list of T cell receptor beta chains from one sample in a study of cytomegalovirus exposure and HLA in healthy donors. The table came from immunoSEQ multiplex PCR; TCRdb's copy has only in-frame clones and leaves some out. Reported are tens of thousands of clones; the ten largest clones contain 1.3% to 1.5%. The material sequenced was PBMCs. Receptors were obtained from a woman aged 60 to 75 in good health and CMV-seronegative. Both conserved end residues are part of each CDR3. D genes are given only for firm matches.

D gene	V gene	J gene	CDR3 protein	CDR3 DNA
TRBD2	TRBV7-2	TRBJ2-7	CASSLVLAGGDEQYF	TGTGCCAGCAGCTTAGTACTAGCGGGAGGGGACGAGCAGTACTTC
TRBD2	TRBV27	TRBJ2-7	CASSFVTSGNPYEQYF	TGTGCCAGCAGTTTTGTTACTAGCGGGAATCCCTACGAGCAGTACTTC
TRBD1	TRBV5-4	TRBJ1-2	CASSPYRGHLYGYTF	TGTGCCAGCAGCCCTTACAGGGGGCACCTCTATGGCTACACCTTC
NA	TRBV5-1	TRBJ2-3	CASSFEQGRTDTQYF	TGCGCCAGCAGCTTCGAACAGGGACGCACAGATACGCAGTATTTT
TRBD1	TRBV18	TRBJ2-7	CASSPPGRGQGGEQYF	TGTGCCAGCTCACCACCAGGGCGGGGACAGGGCGGCGAGCAGTACTTC
TRBD1	TRBV6-5	TRBJ2-7	CASSYSRTGDSYEQYF	TGTGCCAGCAGTTACTCTCGAACAGGGGACTCCTACGAGCAGTACTTC
TRBD2	TRBV9	TRBJ2-7	CASSPRGSGVSYEQYF	TGTGCCAGCAGCCCCCGGGGTAGCGGGGTTTCCTACGAGCAGTACTTC
NA	TRBV7-9	TRBJ2-1	CASSLGLRYNEQFF	TGTGCCAGCAGCTTAGGACTACGATACAATGAGCAGTTCTTC
TRBD2	TRBV7-4	TRBJ2-4	CASSSGTSGRKDIQYF	TGTGCCAGCAGCTCCGGGACTAGCGGGAGAAAGGACATTCAGTACTTC
NA	TRBV5-4	TRBJ2-7	CASSPQVGEQYF	TGTGCCAGCAGCCCACAGGTGGGAGAGCAGTACTTC
TRBD2	TRBV18	TRBJ2-1	CASSSAVLADYNEQFF	TGTGCCAGCTCATCTGCGGTACTAGCGGATTACAATGAGCAGTTCTTC
NA	TRBV6-5	TRBJ1-4	CASSTGLTNEKLFF	TGTGCCAGCAGTACAGGGTTAACTAATGAAAAACTGTTTTTT
TRBD1	TRBV4-3	TRBJ2-7	CASSQELTGGNEQYF	TGCGCCAGCAGCCAAGAGTTGACAGGGGGCAACGAGCAGTACTTC
NA	TRBV13	TRBJ1-1	CASSTQGLGEAFF	TGTGCCAGCAGCACCCAGGGGTTAGGTGAAGCTTTCTTT
NA	TRBV2	TRBJ1-6	CASKEVGSPNSPLHF	TGTGCCAGCAAGGAGGTGGGCAGTCCTAATTCACCCCTCCACTTT
NA	TRBV6-6	TRBJ1-2	CASSYSEGDGYTF	TGTGCCAGCAGTTACTCGGAGGGAGATGGCTACACCTTC
TRBD2	TRBV18	TRBJ2-7	CASSPPGSSGRIYEQYF	TGTGCCAGCTCACCACCGGGTTCCAGCGGGAGGATCTACGAGCAGTACTTC
TRBD1	TRBV4-2	TRBJ2-5	CASSQGTGQETQYF	TGTGCCAGCAGCCAAGGGACAGGGCAAGAGACCCAGTACTTC
TRBD1	TRBV7-9	TRBJ2-3	CASSWTGTGTDTQYF	TGTGCCAGCAGCTGGACCGGGACAGGAACAGATACGCAGTATTTT
NA	TRBV6-1	TRBJ1-2	CASSEDTVYGYTF	TGTGCCAGCAGTGAAGACACCGTCTATGGCTACACCTTC
NA	TRBV5-1	TRBJ2-1	CASSSTSRDEQFF	TGCGCCAGCAGCTCCACTAGCAGAGATGAGCAGTTCTTC
NA	TRBV15	TRBJ2-3	CATSRAIDRSFTDTQYF	TGTGCCACCAGCAGAGCAATCGACAGGTCGTTCACAGATACGCAGTATTTT
TRBD1	TRBV19	TRBJ1-3	CASSDWTGRNTIYF	TGTGCCAGTAGTGACTGGACAGGGCGGAACACCATATATTTT
TRBD2	TRBV19	TRBJ2-1	CASTFQLAGYNEQFF	TGTGCCAGTACCTTCCAACTAGCGGGGTACAATGAGCAGTTCTTC
NA	TRBV14	TRBJ2-2	CASSLLLGPRRELFF	TGTGCCAGCAGTCTCCTCTTGGGGCCTCGGCGGGAGCTGTTTTTT
TRBD2	TRBV7-2	TRBJ2-3	CASSLGLEADTQYF	TGTGCCAGCAGCCTGGGACTAGAAGCCGATACGCAGTATTTT
TRBD2	TRBV6-6	TRBJ2-1	CASSSAGVLNEQFF	TGTGCCAGCAGTTCGGCGGGAGTGTTAAATGAGCAGTTCTTC
NA	TRBV28	TRBJ1-5	CASRPGGHRVANQPQHF	TGTGCCAGCCGACCCGGAGGACACAGGGTGGCAAATCAGCCCCAGCATTTT
TRBD2	TRBV27	TRBJ2-3	CASSRPPTGRTTDTQYF	TGTGCCAGCAGCCGGCCCCCGACCGGGAGGACCACAGATACGCAGTATTTT
TRBD1	TRBV2	TRBJ1-2	CASKGDSYGYTF	TGTGCCAGCAAGGGGGACAGCTATGGCTACACCTTC
NA	TRBV30	TRBJ2-6	CAWSSGFGANVLTF	TGTGCCTGGAGTTCGGGGTTTGGGGCCAACGTCCTGACTTTC
NA	TRBV27	TRBJ2-7	CASSLSWATGTYEQYF	TGTGCCAGCAGTTTATCTTGGGCGACGGGAACCTACGAGCAGTACTTC
TRBD2	TRBV4-1	TRBJ2-1	CASSQDRGLAFFNEQFF	TGCGCCAGCAGCCAAGATCGTGGACTAGCGTTTTTCAATGAGCAGTTCTTC
NA	TRBV10-3	TRBJ1-5	CAISAGEVEPQHF	TGTGCCATCAGTGCCGGGGAGGTCGAGCCCCAGCATTTT
TRBD1	TRBV6-1	TRBJ1-1	CASSDDRGGVLSTEAFF	TGTGCCAGCAGTGATGACAGGGGTGGCGTTCTAAGCACTGAAGCTTTCTTT
TRBD1	TRBV5-1	TRBJ1-2	CASSLEGQVRGYTF	TGCGCCAGCAGCTTGGAAGGACAGGTCAGGGGCTACACCTTC
TRBD2	TRBV2	TRBJ2-7	CASSQREIYEQYF	TGTGCCAGCAGTCAGCGGGAGATATACGAGCAGTACTTC
NA	TRBV9	TRBJ1-3	CASSVAQGGTIYF	TGTGCCAGCAGCGTAGCCCAAGGAGGCACCATATATTTT
TRBD2	TRBV12-5	TRBJ2-7	CASALTSGNPYEQYF	TGTGCTAGTGCCCTTACTAGCGGGAACCCCTACGAGCAGTACTTC
TRBD2	TRBV5-1	TRBJ2-3	CASSSLAPDTQYF	TGCGCCAGCAGCTCACTAGCGCCAGATACGCAGTATTTT
NA	TRBV6-1	TRBJ1-4	CASSEGGATNEKLFF	TGTGCCAGCAGTGAAGGGGGGGCAACTAATGAAAAACTGTTTTTT
NA	TRBV7-2	TRBJ2-2	CASSLQGDTGELFF	TGTGCCAGCAGCCTACAGGGAGACACCGGGGAGCTGTTTTTT
NA	TRBV7-2	TRBJ2-5	CASSTAVGEQYF	TGTGCCAGCAGCACGGCGGTTGGTGAGCAGTACTTC
TRBD1	TRBV9	TRBJ1-1	CASSETGGWGTEAFF	TGTGCCAGCAGCGAGACAGGGGGCTGGGGCACTGAAGCTTTCTTT
NA	TRBV15	TRBJ2-3	CATSRDRTVLQYF	TGTGCCACCAGCAGAGATCGGACAGTTCTGCAGTATTTT